The 16 T cell receptor beta chains presented below share a single source sample, sequenced in a study of cytomegalovirus exposure and HLA in healthy donors. This table comes from immunoSEQ multiplex PCR, and its TCRdb copy is limited to in-frame clones, with some not included. The sample includes approximately 110,000 clones, around 94% seen only once; the top ten take 1% to 1.5%. What was sequenced was PBMCs. Source of these receptors: a woman aged 18-35 years in good health and CMV-seronegative.

This chain joins TRBV9 and TRBJ2-7, with 12 bases lining up with TRBD2. CDR3 length: 14 amino acids. Trimming at V came to 3 bases and at J to 2 bases, leaving 0 bases not matched to a gene. Germline V gene lookup returns CDR1 SGDLS and CDR2 YYNGEE. The CDR3 bases are TGTGCCAGCAGCGCTAGCGGGGGGGCCTACGAGCAGTACTTC. Residues: CASSASGGAYEQYF. Filled out from reference TRBV9 and TRBJ2-7, the complete variable domain reads DSGVTQTPKHLITATGQRVTLRCSPRSGDLSVYWYQQSLDQGLQFLIQYYNGEERAKGNILERFSAQQFPDLHSELNLSSLELGDSALYFCASSASGGAYEQYFGPGTRLTVT.

The chain uses TRBV7-8 and TRBJ2-1; 12 nucleotides match TRBD2. V shed 5 bases and J 7 bases; nucleotides not matched to a gene: 6. Germline V CDR1 and CDR2: SGHVS, FQNEAQ. The CDR3 is made up of 15 amino acids. For the CDR3, the DNA is TGTGCCAGCAGCAGAGCCGGGACTAGCGGGAATGAGCAGTTCTTC. Protein product: CASSRAGTSGNEQFF.

The chain links TRBV18 to TRBJ2-2; perhaps TRBD2 as D (6 bases). The CDR3 runs to 18 residues. Trimming cost V 2 bases and J 1 base, with 17 bases left between them. CDR1 and CDR2 from the germline V gene are KGHSH and LQKENI. CDR3 in DNA: TGTGCCAGCTCACCAAACTCAAACTCAGCGGGGAACACCGGGGAGCTGTTTTTT. Residues: CASSPNSNSAGNTGELFF.

The rearrangement joins TRBV11-2 to TRBJ2-7, with D perhaps matching TRBD1 (6 bases). The germline gives CDR1 SGHAT, CDR2 FQNNGV. Trimming removed 1 base at V and 7 bases at J, with 17 bases between. The CDR3 is 15 amino acids. The CDR3 loop reads CASSLVRQGSKEQYF. CDR3 DNA sequence: TGTGCCAGCAGCTTAGTCCGGCAGGGGAGTAAGGAGCAGTACTTC.

The rearrangement links TRBV19 to TRBJ1-1; tentative D call: TRBD1 (6 bases). The V gene's germline CDR1 is LNHDA and CDR2 SQIVND (reference sequence). The V end lost 7 bases, the J end lost 3 bases, and 18 bases lay between the germline ends. The CDR3 is 15 amino acids. In nucleotides, the CDR3 is TGTGCCAGTAACAGGGAGAGGTATGGATACACTGAAGCTTTCTTT. Translation: CASNRERYGYTEAFF.

The genes are TRBV28 and TRBJ1-2; D is unresolved. CDR1 is MDHEN and CDR2 is SYDVKM in the germline V gene. The V end was cut by 1 base, the J end by 5 bases, with 11 bases between. The CDR3 covers 14 residues. The CDR3 here is CASSLSALLYGYTF. The CDR3 nucleotides read TGTGCCAGCAGTTTATCAGCGCTACTATATGGCTACACCTTC.

This chain uses TRBV28 with TRBJ2-5; 10 nucleotides line up with TRBD2. Germline loops: CDR1 MDHEN, CDR2 SYDVKM. V gave up 3 bases and J gave up 2 bases; unmatched junction bases: 9. The CDR3 runs 17 residues. The CDR3 DNA follows: TGTGCCAGCAGTTTGGAGGTAATAGCGGGGGGACAAGAGACCCAGTACTTC. Amino acids: CASSLEVIAGGQETQYF.

The J gene is TRBJ2-5, the V gene TRBV6-6; D unresolved. Germline V CDR1 and CDR2: MNHNY, SVGAGI (reference sequence). Between the trimmed V and J ends, which lost 5 bases and 2 bases, there was a span of 15 bases. The CDR3 consists of 15 residues. CDR3 DNA: TGTGCCAGCAGTAAGACGACATTAACACAAGAGACCCAGTACTTC. It codes for CASSKTTLTQETQYF.

The gene calls are TRBV25-1 and TRBJ1-1; no clear D gene. This CDR3 is 12 amino acids long. Trimming stripped 4 bases from V and 5 bases from J, with 8 bases between. The germline CDR1 and CDR2 sequences are MGHDK and SYGVNS. The CDR3 loop reads CASSAGGTEAFF. In nucleotides, the CDR3 is TGTGCCAGCAGTGCCGGAGGGACTGAAGCTTTCTTT.

V usage is TRBV6-1 and J usage is TRBJ2-7; TRBD1 agrees at 9 bases. The CDR3 spans 15 residues. V shed 3 bases, J shed 4 bases, and the junction held 7 bases outside the gene matches. Germline assignment: CDR1 MNHNS and CDR2 SASEGT. The CDR3 DNA reads as TGTGCCAGCAGTGACTTACAGGGGGCAAGTTACGAGCAGTACTTC. The encoded protein is CASSDLQGASYEQYF.

The rearrangement links TRBV11-2 to TRBJ1-2; a weak D match, TRBD1 (6 bases). This CDR3 contains 15 residues. V gave up 5 bases and J gave up 13 bases, with 26 bases separating them. Germline V CDR1 and CDR2: SGHAT, FQNNGV. The DNA for the CDR3 is TGTGCCAGCAGCCTAACCACCTCAATCGACAGGACTAGCACCTTC. Residues: CASSLTTSIDRTSTF.

The chain links TRBV30 to TRBJ1-2; D is unresolved. Germline values: CDR1 GTSNPN, CDR2 SVGIG (reference sequence). The CDR3 is 13 amino acids. V lost 0 bases, J lost 3 bases, and 8 bases lay in between. The CDR3, as DNA: TGTGCCTGGAGTGTCGAGCTACACTATGGCTACACCTTC. Translating it yields CAWSVELHYGYTF.

The table lists this clone with a count of one. The genes are TRBV18 and TRBJ2-5; D possibly corresponds to TRBD2 (5 bases). The CDR3 is 16 residues long. Germline CDR1 is KGHSH and CDR2 is LQKENI. V lost 2 bases, J lost 2 bases, and 15 bases lay in between. The CDR3 region is CASSPSRGLPQETQYF. The DNA of the CDR3 is TGTGCCAGCTCACCAAGCCGGGGTCTTCCGCAAGAGACCCAGTACTTC.

This chain links TRBV25-1 with TRBJ2-1, with a weak D call TRBD2 (7 bases). V was pared by 8 bases and J by 10 bases, with 24 bases between. The CDR3 totals 15 residues. The germline CDR1 and CDR2 sequences are MGHDK and SYGVNS. In DNA, the CDR3 is TGTGCCAGCGGGGTTCGTGGGAGGGGGATGGAGGAGCAGTTCTTC. This encodes CASGVRGRGMEEQFF.

The genes are TRBV6-1 and TRBJ1-1; no clear D gene. CDR3 length: 13 residues. Between the trimmed V and J ends, which lost 8 bases and 0 bases, there was a span of 10 bases. CDR1 is MNHNS, CDR2 SASEGT, per germline. The CDR3 sequence is CASPRQLNTEAFF. In DNA form, the CDR3 reads TGTGCCAGCCCGCGGCAGCTGAACACTGAAGCTTTCTTT.

The chain has TRBV30 and TRBJ2-1, with 8 bases lining up with TRBD2. Trimming at V came to 0 bases and at J to 7 bases, leaving 8 bases not matched to a gene. Germline V gives CDR1 GTSNPN, CDR2 SVGIG (reference sequence). The CDR3 runs 15 residues. CDR3 loop: CAWSVPRLAINEQFF. The CDR3 nucleotides read TGTGCCTGGAGTGTACCCCGACTAGCGATTAATGAGCAGTTCTTC.